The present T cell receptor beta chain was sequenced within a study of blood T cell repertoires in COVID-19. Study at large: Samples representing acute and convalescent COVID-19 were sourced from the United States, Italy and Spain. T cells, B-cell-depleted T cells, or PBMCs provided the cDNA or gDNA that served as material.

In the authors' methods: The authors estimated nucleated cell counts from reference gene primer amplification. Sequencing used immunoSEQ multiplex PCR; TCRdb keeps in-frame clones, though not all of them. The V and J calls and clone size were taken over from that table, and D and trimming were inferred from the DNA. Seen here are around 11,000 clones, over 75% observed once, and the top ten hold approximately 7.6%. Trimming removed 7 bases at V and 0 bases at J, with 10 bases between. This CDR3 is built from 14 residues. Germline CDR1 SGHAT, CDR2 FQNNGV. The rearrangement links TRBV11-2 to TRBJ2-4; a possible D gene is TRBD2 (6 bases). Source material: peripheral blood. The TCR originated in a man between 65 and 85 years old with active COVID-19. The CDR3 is CASTPGVAKNIQYF. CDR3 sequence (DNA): TGTGCCAGCACCCCGGGGGTAGCCAAAAACATTCAGTACTTC.